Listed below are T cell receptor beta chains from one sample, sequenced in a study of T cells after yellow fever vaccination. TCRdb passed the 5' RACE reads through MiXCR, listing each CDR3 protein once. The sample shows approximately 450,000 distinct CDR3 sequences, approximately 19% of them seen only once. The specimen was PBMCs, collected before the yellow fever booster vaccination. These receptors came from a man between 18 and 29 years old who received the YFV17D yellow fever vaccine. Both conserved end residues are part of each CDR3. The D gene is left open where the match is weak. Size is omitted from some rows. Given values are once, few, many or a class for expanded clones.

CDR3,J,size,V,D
CASSLNPGLTGAIEAFF,TRBJ1-1,few,TRBV5-1,TRBD1
CASGPGQTRYQETQYF,TRBJ2-5,once,TRBV7-9,-
CASSPGQGAQGYTF,TRBJ1-2,-,TRBV12-3/TRBV12-4,TRBD1
CASSLKLGGVETQYF,TRBJ2-5,few,TRBV7-3,TRBD2
CASSYVTGGYEQYF,TRBJ2-7,-,TRBV6-5,TRBD1
CASSYSGVSDTQYF,TRBJ2-3,-,TRBV6-5,-
CSARRDQPQHF,TRBJ1-5,few,TRBV20-1,-
CASSFPGGTYNEQFF,TRBJ2-1,-,TRBV28,TRBD2
CASSYAGFLYEQYF,TRBJ2-7,few,TRBV6-5,-
CASSRARMTGQTYGYTF,TRBJ1-2,few,TRBV4-1,TRBD1
CASSLGQAAFF,TRBJ1-1,few,TRBV12-3/TRBV12-4,TRBD1
CASSELAPGLPQETQYF,TRBJ2-5,-,TRBV25-1,TRBD2
CASSSQAGGRGYQPQHF,TRBJ1-5,-,TRBV12-3/TRBV12-4,TRBD1
CAISDARLGERPISGANVLTF,TRBJ2-6,few,TRBV10-3,-
CASDFGSHTDTQYF,TRBJ2-3,few,TRBV7-9,-
CSARESRGVSTDTQYF,TRBJ2-3,few,TRBV20-1,TRBD2
CASKAGGGNEQFF,TRBJ2-1,-,TRBV12-3/TRBV12-4,TRBD2
CASALQTSGTDEQYF,TRBJ2-7,-,TRBV5-1,TRBD2
CASSFGLPYNEQFF,TRBJ2-1,few,TRBV7-9,-
CATRGPTEDEQYF,TRBJ2-7,-,TRBV10-3,-
CASSLHRQPSDTQYF,TRBJ2-3,-,TRBV7-3,-
CASSERGTADTQYF,TRBJ2-3,-,TRBV6-1,-
CASSYRAGYEQYF,TRBJ2-7,few,TRBV27,-
CASSPDRGNTIYF,TRBJ1-3,-,TRBV7-3,TRBD1
CASSLKGLGQPQHF,TRBJ1-5,few,TRBV27,-
CASRPGQIQETQYF,TRBJ2-5,-,TRBV5-1,TRBD1
CASRGERTSGNKNIQYF,TRBJ2-4,few,TRBV12-3/TRBV12-4,TRBD2
CSVSLTGQEAFF,TRBJ1-1,-,TRBV29-1,-
CASSAWTGNIQYF,TRBJ2-4,few,TRBV7-2,TRBD1
CAWSVSNYEQYF,TRBJ2-7,-,TRBV30,-